This entry lists 30 T cell receptor beta chains sequenced from one sample in a study of blood T cell repertoires in COVID-19. Assay: immunoSEQ multiplex PCR; the TCRdb copy retains only in-frame clones and omits some. Found here are approximately 280,000 clones, around 86% of them singletons; the top ten hold roughly 1.9%. Sequencing was done on a sample of peripheral blood. The receptors here all came from a woman in her thirties who had recovered from COVID-19.

The rearrangement uses TRBV3-1 (or the pseudogene TRBV3-2) and TRBJ2-1, with a weak D call TRBD1 (6 bases). V was cut by 0 bases and J by 1 base, with 13 bases left in between. CDR1 is LGHDT, CDR2 YNNKEL, per germline (reference sequence). This CDR3 region has 17 residues. CDR3 in DNA: TGTGCCAGCAGCCAAGAGCAGGGGTCCTTTTCCTACAATGAGCAGTTCTTC. Its protein product is CASSQEQGSFSYNEQFF.

CDR3 DNA sequence: TGTGCCAGCAGCGCGGTTAGCGGGAGGGCGGAGGAGCAGTTCTTC. It codes for CASSAVSGRAEEQFF. The V gene is TRBV9, the J gene TRBJ2-1; TRBD2 agrees at 11 bases. With V trimmed by 3 bases and J by 10 bases, 9 bases remained unmatched. Germline values: CDR1 SGDLS, CDR2 YYNGEE. The CDR3 extends over 15 amino acids. The full variable domain, completed using reference TRBV9 and TRBJ2-1, is DSGVTQTPKHLITATGQRVTLRCSPRSGDLSVYWYQQSLDQGLQFLIQYYNGEERAKGNILERFSAQQFPDLHSELNLSSLELGDSALYFCASSAVSGRAEEQFFGPGTRLTVL.

The CDR3 here is CASSSRLAGPDTQYF. In nucleotides, the CDR3 is TGTGCCAGCAGCTCCAGACTAGCAGGTCCAGATACGCAGTATTTT. The V gene is TRBV13, the J gene TRBJ2-3, with TRBD2 matching over 7 bases. This CDR3 region has 15 residues. The V gene's germline CDR1 is PRHDT and CDR2 FYEKMQ (reference sequence). V dropped 4 bases and J dropped 4; count of bases not matched to a gene: 8.

The chain recombines TRBV5-4 with TRBJ2-2; D is perhaps TRBD1 (6 bases). Germline loops: CDR1 SGHNT, CDR2 YYREEE (reference sequence). V was shortened by 1 base and J by 6 bases, with 19 bases between the two germline ends. CDR3 length: 17 residues. The CDR3 nucleotides read TGTGCCAGCAGCTTGCCAGGGACAAAAAAGGGAGCCGGGGAGCTGTTTTTT. Amino acid sequence: CASSLPGTKKGAGELFF.

The chain uses TRBV3-1 (or the pseudogene TRBV3-2) and TRBJ2-3, with 9 bases identical to TRBD2. There are 15 residues in the CDR3. V lost 2 bases, J lost 2 bases, and 2 bases stayed unmatched. In germline, CDR1 is LGHDT, CDR2 YNNKEL (reference sequence). This CDR3 is CASSQKRGVTDTQYF. The CDR3 bases are TGTGCCAGCAGCCAAAAGCGGGGGGTCACAGATACGCAGTATTTT.

The chain links TRBV6-5 to TRBJ1-2, with D possibly being TRBD1 (5 bases). Looked up from germline, CDR1 is MNHEY and CDR2 is SVGAGI. Trimming removed 8 bases at V and 6 bases at J, with 19 bases between. The length of the CDR3 is 14 residues. The CDR3 DNA follows: TGTGCCAGCCAGTCGGCAGGGAGGGTCGATGGCTACACCTTC. Translation gives CASQSAGRVDGYTF.

The chain couples TRBV6-5 to TRBJ2-5; 8 positions match TRBD1. The CDR3 runs 16 residues. CDR1 and CDR2 (germline): MNHEY, SVGAGI. V gave up 0 bases and J gave up 4 bases; unmatched junction bases: 7. CDR3 DNA sequence: TGTGCCAGCAGTTACTCCCATTTACAGGGGGGAGAGACCCAGTACTTC. This gives the protein CASSYSHLQGGETQYF.

The gene calls are TRBV23-1 and TRBJ2-7; D remains unclear. Being an ORF, TRBV23-1 has a function that is uncertain. CDR3 size: 11 residues. The V end lost 4 bases, the J end lost 7 bases, and 8 bases lay between the germline ends. The CDR3 sequence is CASSPRWEQYF. CDR3 bases: TGCGCCAGCAGTCCACGGTGGGAGCAGTACTTC.

The DNA of the CDR3 is TGCGCCAGCAGGGTGGGGAATGGAGTAGGGAGCACTGAAGCTTTCTTT. This codes for CASRVGNGVGSTEAFF. The chain carries TRBV5-1 and TRBJ1-1, with D uncertain. The germline V and J ends were trimmed by 5 bases and 4 bases, with 21 bases remaining between them. Per germline, CDR1 SGHRS and CDR2 YFSETQ. The length of the CDR3 is 16 residues.

The V gene is TRBV11-2, the J gene TRBJ2-7; TRBD2 matches at 12 bases. CDR1 SGHAT and CDR2 FQNNGV come from the germline V gene. Trimming took 5 bases from V and 4 from J; bases not matched to a gene: 3. This CDR3 region has 14 residues. The DNA of the CDR3 is TGTGCCAGCAGCCCGACTAGCGGGGGTTACGAGCAGTACTTC. Translation gives CASSPTSGGYEQYF.

V and J are TRBV4-2 and TRBJ1-3; D not certain. V dropped 4 bases and J dropped 4 bases, with 8 bases sitting between them. This CDR3 spans 13 amino acids. Germline V gene lookup returns CDR1 LGHNA and CDR2 YNFKEQ. The CDR3, as DNA: TGTGCCAGCAGCCCTCAACAGGGAAACACCATATATTTT. Protein: CASSPQQGNTIYF.

This chain connects TRBV7-9 to TRBJ2-1, with 12 nucleotides matching TRBD2. The V gene end was trimmed by 5 bases and the J gene end by 6 bases; junction bases not matched to a gene: 11. The CDR3 is 17 residues long. Germline V gives CDR1 SEHNR, CDR2 FQNEAQ (reference sequence). CDR3 amino acids: CASSGLAGLATFNEQFF. CDR3 coding DNA: TGTGCCAGCAGCGGACTAGCGGGACTAGCGACCTTCAATGAGCAGTTCTTC.

The chain recombines TRBV6-5 with TRBJ1-1; D perhaps matches TRBD1 (5 bases). Deletions cut 4 bases from V and 1 base from J, with 10 bases between. This CDR3 contains 14 residues. Looked up from germline, CDR1 is MNHEY and CDR2 is SVGAGI. The CDR3 region has the DNA TGTGCCAGCAGTTGGGAAGGGGAGAACACTGAAGCTTTCTTT. It translates to CASSWEGENTEAFF.

The J gene is TRBJ2-7, the V gene TRBV29-1; D possibly corresponds to TRBD1 (5 bases). The CDR3 spans 12 residues. Germline loops: CDR1 SQVTM, CDR2 ANQGSEA. V was pared by 4 bases and J by 2 bases, with 9 bases between. CDR3 sequence reads: CSVGGATYEQYF. DNA of the CDR3: TGCAGCGTTGGTGGGGCCACCTACGAGCAGTACTTC.

The chain is built from TRBV4-3 and TRBJ2-2; no reliable D call. The V and J ends lost 3 bases and 0 bases respectively, with 8 bases between them. This CDR3 has 15 amino acids. Germline V gene data show CDR1 as LGHNA and CDR2 as YSLEER. Here the CDR3 reads CASSQVQTNTGELFF. For the CDR3, the DNA is TGCGCCAGCAGCCAGGTACAGACGAACACCGGGGAGCTGTTTTTT.

The J gene is TRBJ2-1, the V gene TRBV19, with unresolved D. V lost 5 bases, J lost 6 bases, and 8 bases lay in between. The germline V gene encodes CDR1 LNHDA and CDR2 SQIVND (reference sequence). This CDR3 comprises 12 residues. This CDR3 is CASSLSVNEQFF. The DNA of the CDR3 is TGTGCCAGTAGTCTCTCCGTCAATGAGCAGTTCTTC.

This clone appeared a few times. The chain combines TRBV7-2 with TRBJ2-7; the D gene is possibly TRBD2 (5 bases). With 5 bases removed from V and 6 bases from J, the gap between germline ends came to 17 bases. Germline-derived CDR1 and CDR2 are SGHTA and FQGNSA. This CDR3 is 14 amino acids long. CDR3: CASSLTSWLGEQYF. In DNA, the CDR3 is TGTGCCAGCAGCCTAACTAGTTGGTTGGGCGAGCAGTACTTC.

This chain links TRBV11-2 with TRBJ2-2, with 11 bases fitting TRBD1. The CDR3 covers 17 residues. From germline, CDR1 is SGHAT and CDR2 FQNNGV. J lost 1 base, V lost 5 bases, and 6 bases had no gene match. The CDR3 loop reads CASSPGTGGRNTGELFF. The CDR3 DNA sequence: TGTGCCAGCAGCCCCGGGACAGGGGGAAGGAACACCGGGGAGCTGTTTTTT.

J is TRBJ2-3 and V is TRBV7-9, with D possibly TRBD2 on 5 matching bases. Per germline, CDR1 SEHNR and CDR2 FQNEAQ (reference sequence). The CDR3 loop spans 18 amino acids. The germline V and J ends were trimmed by 1 base and 4 bases, with 21 bases remaining between them. The CDR3: CASSLEELGSRWADTQYF. The CDR3 coding sequence is TGTGCCAGCAGCTTAGAGGAACTAGGGTCTAGATGGGCAGATACGCAGTATTTT.

This clone has at least ten counts. The CDR3 coding sequence is TGCGCCAGCAGCCACTACTTGGACAGCAACACTGAAGCTTTCTTT. Its translation: CASSHYLDSNTEAFF. The chain has TRBV4-1 and TRBJ1-1, with D perhaps TRBD1 (6 bases). This CDR3 is 15 amino acids long. V gave up 3 bases and J gave up 2 bases, with 13 bases separating them. Germline loops: CDR1 MGHRA, CDR2 YSYEKL.

CDR3 sequence reads: CASKGGSNSPLHF. CDR3 DNA: TGTGCCAGCAAAGGAGGCAGTAATTCACCCCTCCACTTT. V is TRBV6-5 and J is TRBJ1-6; D is uncertain. The CDR3 runs to 13 residues. V shed 7 bases and J shed 6 bases, with 10 bases lying between them. Germline V CDR1 and CDR2: MNHEY, SVGAGI.

This sequence joins TRBV5-5 and TRBJ1-1, with 7 bases identical to TRBD1. V lost 2 bases to trimming and J lost 4 bases; unmatched junction nucleotides: 5. Per germline, CDR1 SGHKS and CDR2 YYEKEE (reference sequence). This CDR3 has 14 amino acids. The CDR3 DNA sequence: TGTGCCAGCAGCTTTCAGGGGGAGAGCACTGAAGCTTTCTTT. It translates to CASSFQGESTEAFF. Using reference TRBV5-5 and TRBJ1-1 for the parts outside the CDR3, the full variable domain is DAGVTQSPTHLIKTRGQQVTLRCSPISGHKSVSWYQQVLGQGPQFIFQYYEKEERGRGNFPDRFSARQFPNYSSELNVNALLLGDSALYLCASSFQGESTEAFFGQGTRLTVV.

A few counts support this clone. This rearrangement joins TRBV6-1 to TRBJ2-1; possibly TRBD2 for D (6 bases). Germline CDR1 and CDR2: MNHNS and SASEGT. This CDR3 comprises 15 residues. The V and J ends lost 0 bases and 7 bases respectively, with 13 bases between them. CDR3 sequence: CASSEAWGGMNEQFF. The CDR3 nucleotides read TGTGCCAGCAGTGAAGCGTGGGGAGGAATGAATGAGCAGTTCTTC.

The V gene is TRBV6-5, the J gene TRBJ1-6; 8 bases align to TRBD1. Germline assignment: CDR1 MNHEY and CDR2 SVGAGI. The trim removed 6 bases at V and 6 bases at J, leaving 7 bases unmatched. The CDR3 contains 15 residues. This CDR3 reads CASSSRQGTNSPLHF. CDR3 nucleotide sequence: TGTGCCAGCAGCTCACGACAGGGGACTAATTCACCCCTCCACTTT.

The chain employs TRBV4-1 and TRBJ2-1; D gene uncertain. Germline V CDR1 and CDR2: MGHRA, YSYEKL. The ends were cut back, 1 base at V and 8 bases at J, with 9 bases in the middle. CDR3 length: 13 residues. The CDR3 reads CASSQARVDEQFF. The CDR3 DNA is TGCGCCAGCAGCCAAGCACGGGTCGATGAGCAGTTCTTC.

The V and J genes are TRBV6-6 and TRBJ1-4, with D unclear. The V end lost 7 bases, the J end lost 8 bases, and 11 bases lay between the germline ends. The CDR3 loop spans 12 amino acids. Germline V gives CDR1 MNHNY, CDR2 SVGAGI (reference sequence). The CDR3 bases are TGTGCCAGCACCAGACGGGAGGAAAAACTGTTTTTT. This codes for CASTRREEKLFF.

V usage is TRBV10-3 and J usage is TRBJ2-2; 12 positions match TRBD2. V trimming: 2 bases; J trimming: 3 bases; junction bases outside the gene matches: 1. The CDR3 runs 16 residues. Germline lookup yields CDR1 ENHRY and CDR2 SYGVKD. The CDR3 sequence: CAISERLAGDTGELFF. The CDR3 DNA reads as TGTGCCATCAGTGAGAGACTAGCGGGAGACACCGGGGAGCTGTTTTTT.

The rearrangement joins TRBV2 to TRBJ1-2, with TRBD1 matching 8 bases. Germline V CDR1 and CDR2: SNHLY, FYNNEI. With 6 bases clipped from V and 7 bases from J, the junction kept 4 bases outside the gene matches. The CDR3 length is 12 residues. The CDR3 reads CASSQTGVGYTF. CDR3 in DNA: TGTGCCAGCAGCCAGACAGGGGTTGGCTACACCTTC.

This chain links TRBV30 with TRBJ1-2, with D tentatively TRBD1 (6 bases). The CDR3 runs 16 residues. Trimming cost V 2 bases and J 6 bases, with 22 bases left between them. Germline-derived CDR1 and CDR2 are GTSNPN and SVGIG (reference sequence). The CDR3 region is CAWSQNLQGNLDGYTF. The DNA for the CDR3 is TGTGCCTGGAGTCAGAACCTACAGGGAAATTTGGATGGCTACACCTTC. Combining the CDR3 with reference TRBV30 and TRBJ1-2 gives the whole variable domain SQTIHQWPATLVQPVGSPLSLECTVEGTSNPNLYWYRQAAGRGLQLLFYSVGIGQISSEVPQNLSASRPQDRQFILSSKKLLLSDSGFYLCAWSQNLQGNLDGYTFGSGTRLTVV.

Here the CDR3 reads CASSHPARDSRNTIYF. The DNA of the CDR3 is TGCGCCAGCAGCCACCCAGCCCGGGACAGTAGGAACACCATATATTTT. V usage is TRBV4-1 and J usage is TRBJ1-3; TRBD1 agrees at 7 bases. Germline-derived CDR1 and CDR2 are MGHRA and YSYEKL. This CDR3 comprises 16 residues. Trimming took 3 bases from V and 7 from J; bases not matched to a gene: 12.